The clone carrying this T cell receptor (beta chain) showed up just a few times. Profiled with immunoSEQ multiplex PCR; TCRdb holds only in-frame clones, not every one. Seen here are 75,000 to 90,000 clones, around nine tenths observed once, and the top ten hold around 10%. This record comes from a study of blood T cell repertoires in COVID-19. This CDR3 has 13 amino acids. V shed 4 bases and J shed 1 base, with 5 bases lying between them. Sequencing used peripheral blood. This clonotype was obtained from a man older than 75 with acute or convalescent COVID-19. The J gene is TRBJ1-5, the V gene TRBV12-3 or TRBV12-4; no clear D. Here the CDR3 reads CASSSSSNQPQHF. CDR3 nucleotides: TGTGCCAGCAGTTCGTCGAGCAATCAGCCCCAGCATTTT.